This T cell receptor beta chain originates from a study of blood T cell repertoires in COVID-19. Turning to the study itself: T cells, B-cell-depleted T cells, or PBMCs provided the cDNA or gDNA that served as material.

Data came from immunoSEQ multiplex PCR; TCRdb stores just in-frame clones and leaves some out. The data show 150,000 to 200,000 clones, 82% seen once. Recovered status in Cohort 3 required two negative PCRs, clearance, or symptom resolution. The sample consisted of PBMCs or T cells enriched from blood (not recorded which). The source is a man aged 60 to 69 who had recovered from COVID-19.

CDR3 loop: CASSLGTGANYGYTF. The CDR3, as DNA: TGTGCCAGCAGCCTCGGGACAGGCGCCAACTATGGCTACACCTTC. V gene TRBV7-9 combines with J gene TRBJ1-2; 8 bases agree with TRBD1. Per germline, CDR1 SEHNR and CDR2 FQNEAQ (reference sequence). V shed 5 bases, J shed 2 bases, and the junction held 7 bases outside the gene matches. The CDR3 covers 15 residues.